These 5 T cell receptor beta chains were sequenced from one sample in a study of cytomegalovirus exposure and HLA in healthy donors. The primer mix had 60 Vbeta and 13 Jbeta primers. The repertoire was sequenced with immunoSEQ multiplex PCR; TCRdb's copy has only in-frame clones and lacks some. Among over 100,000 clones listed, less than 80% were seen once. The sample comprised PBMCs. The receptors here all came from a woman aged 45-60 years in good health and CMV-seropositive.

The chain combines TRBV11-1 with TRBJ2-5; a weak D match, TRBD2 (6 bases). CDR3 length: 15 amino acids. CDR1 is SGHAT and CDR2 is FQDESV in the germline V gene (reference sequence). V was pared by 4 bases and J by 4 bases, with 16 bases between. CDR3 sequence reads: CASSSAGTGGETQYF. The DNA of the CDR3 is TGTGCCAGCAGCTCAGCCGGGACTGGGGGAGAGACCCAGTACTTC.

The chain uses TRBV19 and TRBJ1-5, with D hard to call. The CDR3 loop spans 15 amino acids. Germline V lookup: CDR1 LNHDA, CDR2 SQIVND (reference sequence). Trimming took off 5 bases at V and 0 bases at J, with 11 bases between the two ends. The CDR3 loop reads CASSPEPYSNQPQHF. In DNA, the CDR3 is TGTGCCAGTAGTCCTGAACCCTATAGCAATCAGCCCCAGCATTTT.

The CDR3 loop is CASSLGTGTYNEQFF. The CDR3 region has the DNA TGTGCCAGCAGTTTAGGGACAGGGACCTACAATGAGCAGTTCTTC. This chain joins TRBV27 and TRBJ2-1, with TRBD1 matching 9 bases. The CDR3 loop spans 15 amino acids. From germline, CDR1 is MNHEY and CDR2 SMNVEV (reference sequence). The V gene end was trimmed by 2 bases and the J gene end by 2 bases; junction bases not matched to a gene: 1.

This clone was counted a few times. The gene calls are TRBV2 and TRBJ2-7, with 8 bases aligning to TRBD2. Germline CDR1 reads SNHLY; CDR2 reads FYNNEI. Unmatched junction bases numbered 7, after V lost 4 bases and J lost 2 bases. The CDR3 is 15 amino acids. In DNA form, the CDR3 reads TGTGCCAGCAGTGTGGAGCTAGCGGGCACCTACGAGCAGTACTTC. Protein sequence: CASSVELAGTYEQYF.

The rearrangement uses TRBV27 and TRBJ1-2, with a possible D match to TRBD1 (6 bases). Per germline, CDR1 MNHEY and CDR2 SMNVEV (reference sequence). The length of the CDR3 is 14 residues. V lost 4 bases and J 8 bases, leaving 17 bases between the germline ends. The CDR3 bases are TGTGCCAGCAGTTCAAAAAACAGGGCGGAGGGCTACACCTTC. This translates into CASSSKNRAEGYTF.